The 24 T cell receptor beta chains below were found in one sample sequenced in a study of T-cell reconstitution after alpha-beta-depleted transplantation in children. Unique molecular identifiers tagged the TCRbeta library. A single record per CDR3 protein comes from TCRdb applying MiXCR to the PCR reads. The table records around 120,000 distinct CDR3 sequences, around 23% of them present only once. Source: PBMCs, mostly from graft donor cells, taken 180 days after TCRalphabeta/CD19-depleted stem cell transplant. These receptors came from a male patient between 2 and 9 years old who had a stem cell transplant for chronic granulomatous disease, so the T cells may come from the graft donor.

This clonotype was seen ten or more times. The chain couples TRBV29-1 to TRBJ2-1, with D perhaps TRBD2 (5 bases). From germline, CDR1 is SQVTM and CDR2 ANQGSEA. Trimming left V 5 bases short and J 0 bases short, with 17 bases between. The CDR3 totals 16 residues. The CDR3 region has the DNA TGCAGCGTTTCTAATCCAGGAACTAGCTCCTACAATGAGCAGTTCTTC. Protein sequence: CSVSNPGTSSYNEQFF.

This clonotype was seen many times. The V call is TRBV5-1, the J call TRBJ2-2; 14 bases align to TRBD2. The CDR3 runs 16 residues. V lost 2 bases and J lost 6; bases outside the gene matches: 3. The germline gives CDR1 SGHRS, CDR2 YFSETQ. CDR3 DNA: TGCGCCAGCAGCTTCTCGACTAGCGGGAGGGCCGGGGAGCTGTTTTTT. This gives the protein CASSFSTSGRAGELFF. The full variable domain, with the rest looked up from reference TRBV5-1 and TRBJ2-2, is KAGVTQTPRYLIKTRGQQVTLSCSPISGHRSVSWYQQTPGQGLQFLFEYFSETQRNKGNFPGRFSGRQFSNSRSEMNVSTLELGDSALYLCASSFSTSGRAGELFFGEGSRLTVL.

This chain's CDR3 is CASSLHAGEQYF. CDR3 coding DNA: TGTGCCAGCAGTCTCCACGCGGGCGAGCAGTACTTC. This chain connects TRBV12-3 or TRBV12-4 to TRBJ2-7, with D perhaps TRBD2 (5 bases). There are 12 residues in the CDR3. Trimming left V 5 bases short and J 6 bases short, with 11 bases between.

This chain uses TRBV4-2 with TRBJ2-7; D gene ambiguous. Germline loops: CDR1 LGHNA, CDR2 YNFKEQ. Between the trimmed V and J ends, which lost 0 bases and 4 bases, there was a span of 4 bases. The CDR3 has 12 amino acids. CDR3 nucleotide sequence: TGTGCCAGCAGCCAAGAAGGTTACGAGCAGTACTTC. Amino acids: CASSQEGYEQYF.

This clonotype occurred many times. This chain connects TRBV29-1 to TRBJ2-3; tentatively, D is TRBD2 (5 bases). This CDR3 contains 13 residues. Germline values: CDR1 SQVTM, CDR2 ANQGSEA. V was pared by 5 bases and J by 8 bases, with 17 bases between. The DNA of the CDR3 is TGCAGCGTTACCGGTTTGACCAGCGGTACGCAGTATTTT. Protein sequence: CSVTGLTSGTQYF.

This clonotype was counted at least ten times. The chain combines TRBV20-1 with TRBJ2-4, with no clear D. This CDR3 has 14 amino acids. Per the germline V gene, CDR1 is DFQATT and CDR2 is SNEGSKA (reference sequence). V was pared by 0 bases and J by 0 bases, with 6 bases between. The CDR3 loop is CSARDYKAKNIQYF. DNA of the CDR3: TGCAGTGCTAGAGACTATAAAGCCAAAAACATTCAGTACTTC.

This clonotype was seen at least ten times. V usage is TRBV20-1 and J usage is TRBJ1-5; 9 nucleotides line up with TRBD1. Germline values: CDR1 DFQATT, CDR2 SNEGSKA (reference sequence). The J segment lost 5 bases and the V segment lost 6 bases, leaving 5 bases of the junction unmatched. CDR3 size: 13 residues. This CDR3 reads CSANRDRDQPQHF. The CDR3 DNA sequence: TGCAGTGCAAACCGGGACAGGGATCAGCCCCAGCATTTT.

The chain carries TRBV29-1 and TRBJ2-4; D is possibly TRBD1 (5 bases). The germline V gene encodes CDR1 SQVTM and CDR2 ANQGSEA. The CDR3 spans 13 residues. Trimming removed 2 bases from V and 4 bases from J, with 9 bases in between. CDR3 sequence: CSVERGGKNIQYF. The CDR3 DNA sequence: TGCAGCGTTGAAAGGGGTGGGAAAAACATTCAGTACTTC.

V is TRBV12-3 or TRBV12-4 and J is TRBJ1-1; the match to TRBD1 covers 7 bases. Losses at the gene ends were 6 bases for V and 6 bases for J; bases not matched to a gene: 7. The CDR3 loop spans 13 amino acids. This CDR3 reads CASRAGTVAEAFF. CDR3 nucleotide sequence: TGTGCCAGCAGGGCGGGGACAGTGGCTGAAGCTTTCTTT.

This clonotype was recorded at least ten times. J is TRBJ1-1 and V is TRBV20-1; no clear D gene. V lost 4 bases and J lost 0, with 12 bases in between. The CDR3 runs 14 residues. Germline V lookup: CDR1 DFQATT, CDR2 SNEGSKA (reference sequence). The CDR3 sequence is CSATRRNMNTEAFF. CDR3 DNA sequence: TGCAGTGCTACCAGACGGAACATGAACACTGAAGCTTTCTTT.

This clonotype was seen more than once but under ten times. The junction and the germline gene differ at one end; a read error may be behind it. The chain couples TRBV20-1 to TRBJ2-1; D is tentatively TRBD1 or TRBD2 (5 bases each). This CDR3 region has 15 residues. Germline V gene lookup returns CDR1 DFQATT and CDR2 SNEGSKA (reference sequence). CDR3 sequence reads: CCARGWGSSYNEQFF. The CDR3, as DNA: TGCTGTGCTAGGGGTTGGGGGAGCTCCTACAATGAGCAGTTCTTC.

The table lists this clonotype with many counts. The gene calls are TRBV7-2 and TRBJ2-7; no definite D call. The V and J ends lost 2 bases and 6 bases respectively, with 8 bases between them. Germline CDR1 reads SGHTA; CDR2 reads FQGNSA. The CDR3 loop spans 12 amino acids. Here the CDR3 reads CASSLRYREQYF. CDR3 in DNA: TGTGCCAGCAGCTTAAGGTATCGCGAGCAGTACTTC. Full variable domain (remainder filled in from reference TRBV7-2 and TRBJ2-7): GAGVSQSPSNKVTEKGKDVELRCDPISGHTALYWYRQSLGQGLEFLIYFQGNSAPDKSGLPSDRFSAERTGGSVSTLTIQRTQQEDSAVYLCASSLRYREQYFGPGTRLTVT.

This clonotype was picked up a small number of times. The chain joins TRBV15 to TRBJ2-7, with 9 nucleotides matching TRBD1. The CDR3 consists of 13 residues. The junction had 1 base not matched to a gene; V was cut back by 4 bases and J by 3 bases. Germline V lookup: CDR1 LNHNV, CDR2 YYDKDF (reference sequence). As DNA, the CDR3 is TGTGCCACCAGCAAGGACAGGGGCTACGAGCAGTACTTC. Translated: CATSKDRGYEQYF.

In this sample, this clonotype turned up many times. The CDR3 nucleotides are TGCAGTGCTAGGGTACCCGGGACTAGCTCGGGGCAGTTCTTC. Translating gives CSARVPGTSSGQFF. The gene calls are TRBV20-1 and TRBJ2-1, with TRBD2 matching over 9 bases. Looked up from germline, CDR1 is DFQATT and CDR2 is SNEGSKA (reference sequence). The CDR3 is 14 amino acids. Losses at the gene ends were 3 bases for V and 12 bases for J; bases not matched to a gene: 12.

This clonotype was recorded at least ten times. This chain links TRBV7-8 with TRBJ2-4; 9 nucleotides align to TRBD1. CDR1 is SGHVS, CDR2 FQNEAQ, per germline. This CDR3 region has 18 residues. V was clipped by 5 bases and J by 3 bases; unmatched bases: 14. The CDR3 spells CASSPIGTGRLGKNIQYF. In DNA form, the CDR3 reads TGTGCCAGCAGCCCAATTGGGACAGGGAGGCTTGGCAAAAACATTCAGTACTTC. The full variable domain, in which reference TRBV7-8 and TRBJ2-4 provide the parts outside the CDR3, is GAGVSQSPRYKVAKRGQDVALRCDPISGHVSLFWYQQALGQGPEFLTYFQNEAQLDKSGLPSDRFFAERPEGSVSTLKIQRTQQEDSAVYLCASSPIGTGRLGKNIQYFGAGTRLSVL.

As regards this clonotype: This may be a read error, as it is one base from a much larger clone. The chain combines TRBV7-2 with TRBJ2-3, with no clear D. CDR1 and CDR2 (germline): SGHTA, FQGNSA. V was pared by 5 bases and J by 4 bases, with 7 bases between. CDR3 length: 12 residues. The chain's CDR3 is CASSQTPDTQYF. The DNA of the CDR3 is TGTGCCAGCAGCCAGACCCCAGATACGCAGTATTTT.

This clonotype has more than one count but fewer than ten. The chain couples TRBV7-2 to TRBJ2-7; 8 bases match TRBD1. Germline loops: CDR1 SGHTA, CDR2 FQGNSA. The CDR3 covers 13 residues. After removal of 4 bases from V and 3 bases from J, the junction contained 2 bases not matched to a gene. Written as DNA, the CDR3 is TGTGCCAGCAGCTCCAGGGGGCTCTACGAGCAGTACTTC. Encoded protein: CASSSRGLYEQYF. Full variable domain (rest looked up from reference TRBV7-2 and TRBJ2-7): GAGVSQSPSNKVTEKGKDVELRCDPISGHTALYWYRQSLGQGLEFLIYFQGNSAPDKSGLPSDRFSAERTGGSVSTLTIQRTQQEDSAVYLCASSSRGLYEQYFGPGTRLTVT.

The chain links TRBV18 to TRBJ2-7, with a possible D match to TRBD2 (6 bases). CDR1 and CDR2 (germline): KGHSH, LQKENI. The ends were cut back, 2 bases at V and 3 bases at J, with 11 bases in the middle. The CDR3 loop spans 14 amino acids. CDR3 loop: CASSPSREHYEQYF. The CDR3 DNA sequence: TGTGCCAGCTCACCATCGCGGGAACACTACGAGCAGTACTTC.

A few counts support this clonotype. This chain uses TRBV12-3 or TRBV12-4 with TRBJ2-6, with D perhaps matching TRBD2 (5 bases). The ends were cut back, 3 bases at V and 4 bases at J, with 13 bases in the middle. The CDR3 is 16 amino acids. The CDR3 DNA is TGTGCCAGCAGTTTGGTTGCGGGTCCCGGGGCCAACGTCCTGACTTTC. This sequence encodes CASSLVAGPGANVLTF.

The table lists this clonotype with a few counts. Mismatch with germline at one junction end may stem from a read error. The rearrangement uses TRBV29-1 and TRBJ2-3; D gene unclear. The CDR3 is 10 amino acids. The germline V gene has CDR1 SQVTM and CDR2 ANQGSEA. The CDR3 DNA reads as TGCAGCGTTGAGAGTCAGGAACCCTTATTT. Protein product: CSVESQEPLF.

In this sample, this clonotype turned up a few times. This rearrangement joins TRBV12-3 or TRBV12-4 to TRBJ2-1; 13 bases are shared with TRBD2. This CDR3 has 19 residues. Unmatched junction bases numbered 9, after V lost 4 bases and J lost 0 bases. CDR3 sequence (DNA): TGTGCCAGCAGTTGGAGGGGACTAGCGGGGACCAGCTCCTACAATGAGCAGTTCTTC. Translated, it gives CASSWRGLAGTSSYNEQFF.

This clonotype was seen many times. The rearrangement joins TRBV3-1 to TRBJ2-5; D gene uncertain. The ends were cut back, 3 bases at V and 2 bases at J, with 10 bases in the middle. The CDR3 is made up of 14 amino acids. Germline assignment: CDR1 LGHDT and CDR2 YNNKEL (reference sequence). The CDR3 sequence: CASSHGRVQETQYF. In DNA, the CDR3 is TGTGCCAGCAGCCACGGGCGTGTACAAGAGACCCAGTACTTC.

Ten or more counts support this clonotype. The V and J genes are TRBV12-3 or TRBV12-4 and TRBJ2-1, with 7 bases lining up with TRBD2. This CDR3 is 14 amino acids long. V trimming: 4 bases; J trimming: 4 bases; junction bases outside the gene matches: 4. The CDR3 sequence: CASSSGTTYNEQFF. CDR3 nucleotides: TGTGCCAGCAGTTCCGGGACTACGTACAATGAGCAGTTCTTC.

The rearrangement uses TRBV5-1 and TRBJ1-1; D is uncertain. Germline assignment: CDR1 SGHRS and CDR2 YFSETQ. Trimming took 0 bases from V and 7 from J, leaving 10 bases between them. CDR3 length: 13 residues. The CDR3 nucleotides read TGCGCCAGCAGCTTGGGGGGTTCTGGTGAAGCTTTCTTT. Amino acid sequence: CASSLGGSGEAFF.